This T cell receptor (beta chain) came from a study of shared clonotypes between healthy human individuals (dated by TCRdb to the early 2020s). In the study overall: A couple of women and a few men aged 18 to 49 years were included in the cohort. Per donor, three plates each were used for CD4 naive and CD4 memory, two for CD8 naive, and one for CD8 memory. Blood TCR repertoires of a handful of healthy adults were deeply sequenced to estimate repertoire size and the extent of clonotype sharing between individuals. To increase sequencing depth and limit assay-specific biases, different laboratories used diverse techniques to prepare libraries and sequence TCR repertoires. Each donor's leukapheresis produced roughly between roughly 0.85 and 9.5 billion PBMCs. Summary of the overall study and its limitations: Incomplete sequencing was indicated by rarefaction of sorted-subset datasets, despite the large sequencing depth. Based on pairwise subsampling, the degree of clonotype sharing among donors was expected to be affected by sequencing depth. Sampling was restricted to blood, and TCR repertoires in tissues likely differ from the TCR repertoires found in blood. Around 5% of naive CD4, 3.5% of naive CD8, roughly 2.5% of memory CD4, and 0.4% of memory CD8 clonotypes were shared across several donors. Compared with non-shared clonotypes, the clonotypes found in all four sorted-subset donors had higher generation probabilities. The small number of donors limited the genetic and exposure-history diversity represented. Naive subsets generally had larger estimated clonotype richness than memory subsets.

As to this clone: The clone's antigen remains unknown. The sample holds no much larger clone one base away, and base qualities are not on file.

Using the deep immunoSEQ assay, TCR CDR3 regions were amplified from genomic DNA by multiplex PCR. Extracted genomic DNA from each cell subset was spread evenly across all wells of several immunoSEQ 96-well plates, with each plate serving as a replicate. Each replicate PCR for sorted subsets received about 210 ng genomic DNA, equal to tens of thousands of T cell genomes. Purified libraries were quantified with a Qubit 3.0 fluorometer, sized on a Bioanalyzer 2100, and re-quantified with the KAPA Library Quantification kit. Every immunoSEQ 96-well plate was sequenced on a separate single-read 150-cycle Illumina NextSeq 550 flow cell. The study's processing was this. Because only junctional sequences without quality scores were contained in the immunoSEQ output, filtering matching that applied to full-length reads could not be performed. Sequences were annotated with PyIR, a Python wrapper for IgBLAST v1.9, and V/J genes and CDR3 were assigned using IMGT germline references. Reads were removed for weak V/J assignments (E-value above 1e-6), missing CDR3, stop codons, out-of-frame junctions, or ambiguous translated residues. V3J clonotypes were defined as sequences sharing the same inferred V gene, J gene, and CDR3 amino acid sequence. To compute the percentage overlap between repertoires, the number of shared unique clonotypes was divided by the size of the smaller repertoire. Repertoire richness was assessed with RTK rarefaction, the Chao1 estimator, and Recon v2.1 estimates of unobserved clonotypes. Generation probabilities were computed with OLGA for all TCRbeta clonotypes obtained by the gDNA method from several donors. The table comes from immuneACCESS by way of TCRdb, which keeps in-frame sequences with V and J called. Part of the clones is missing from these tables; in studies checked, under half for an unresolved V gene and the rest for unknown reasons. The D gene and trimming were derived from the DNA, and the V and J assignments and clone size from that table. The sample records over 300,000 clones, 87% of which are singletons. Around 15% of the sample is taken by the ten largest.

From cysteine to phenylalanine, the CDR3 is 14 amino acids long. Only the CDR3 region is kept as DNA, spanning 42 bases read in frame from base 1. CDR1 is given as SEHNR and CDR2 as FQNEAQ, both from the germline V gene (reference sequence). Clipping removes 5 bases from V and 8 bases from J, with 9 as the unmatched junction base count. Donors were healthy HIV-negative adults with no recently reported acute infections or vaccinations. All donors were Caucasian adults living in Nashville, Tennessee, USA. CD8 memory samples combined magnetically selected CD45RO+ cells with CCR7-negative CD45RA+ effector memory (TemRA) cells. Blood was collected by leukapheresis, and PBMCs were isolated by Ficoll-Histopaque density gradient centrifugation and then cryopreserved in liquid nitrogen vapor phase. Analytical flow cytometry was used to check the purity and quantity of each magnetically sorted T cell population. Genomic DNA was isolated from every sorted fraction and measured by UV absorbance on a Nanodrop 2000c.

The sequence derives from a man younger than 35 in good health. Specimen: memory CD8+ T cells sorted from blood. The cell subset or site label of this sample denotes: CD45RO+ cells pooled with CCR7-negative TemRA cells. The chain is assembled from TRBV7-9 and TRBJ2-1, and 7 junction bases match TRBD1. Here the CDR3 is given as CASSQRQGMDEQFF. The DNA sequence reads TGTGCCAGCAGCCAAAGACAGGGTATGGATGAGCAGTTCTTC.